The entry below gives a single T cell receptor beta chain sequence along with its context. The data derive from a study of T cell responses to AZD1222 COVID-19 vaccine. Profiling relied on immunoSEQ multiplex PCR, and the TCRdb table lists in-frame clones only, not all of them. The sample yields around 100,000 clones, around 87% seen once. This CDR3 has 18 residues. The junction had 10 bases not matched to a gene; V was cut back by 0 bases and J by 3 bases. Germline V CDR1 and CDR2: ENHRY, SYGVKD. Specimen: peripheral blood, collected 28 days after the second AZD1222 dose. The clonotype originates from an adult who received the AZD1222 COVID-19 vaccine. V is TRBV10-3 and J is TRBJ1-4, with 7 bases that match TRBD1. CDR3 DNA: TGTGCCATCAGTGAGTCTGGCACAGGGGTGGCGGCTAATGAAAAACTGTTTTTT. It specifies CAISESGTGVAANEKLFF.